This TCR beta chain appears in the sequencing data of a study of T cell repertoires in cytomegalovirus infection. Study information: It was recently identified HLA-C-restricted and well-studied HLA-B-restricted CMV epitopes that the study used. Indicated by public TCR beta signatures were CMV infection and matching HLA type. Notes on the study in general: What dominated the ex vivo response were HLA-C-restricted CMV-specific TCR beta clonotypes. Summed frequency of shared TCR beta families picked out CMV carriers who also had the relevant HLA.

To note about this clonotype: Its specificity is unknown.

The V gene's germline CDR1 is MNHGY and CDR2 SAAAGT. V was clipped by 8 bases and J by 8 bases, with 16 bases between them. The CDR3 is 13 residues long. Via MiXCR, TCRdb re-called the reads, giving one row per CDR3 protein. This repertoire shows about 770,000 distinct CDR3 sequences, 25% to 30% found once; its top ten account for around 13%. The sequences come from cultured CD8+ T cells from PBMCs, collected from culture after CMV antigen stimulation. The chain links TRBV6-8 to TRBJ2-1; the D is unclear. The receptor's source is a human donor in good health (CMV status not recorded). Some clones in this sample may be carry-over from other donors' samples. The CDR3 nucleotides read TGTGCCAGCCTCGGACGGACCGATGATGAGCAGTTCTTC. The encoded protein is CASLGRTDDEQFF.